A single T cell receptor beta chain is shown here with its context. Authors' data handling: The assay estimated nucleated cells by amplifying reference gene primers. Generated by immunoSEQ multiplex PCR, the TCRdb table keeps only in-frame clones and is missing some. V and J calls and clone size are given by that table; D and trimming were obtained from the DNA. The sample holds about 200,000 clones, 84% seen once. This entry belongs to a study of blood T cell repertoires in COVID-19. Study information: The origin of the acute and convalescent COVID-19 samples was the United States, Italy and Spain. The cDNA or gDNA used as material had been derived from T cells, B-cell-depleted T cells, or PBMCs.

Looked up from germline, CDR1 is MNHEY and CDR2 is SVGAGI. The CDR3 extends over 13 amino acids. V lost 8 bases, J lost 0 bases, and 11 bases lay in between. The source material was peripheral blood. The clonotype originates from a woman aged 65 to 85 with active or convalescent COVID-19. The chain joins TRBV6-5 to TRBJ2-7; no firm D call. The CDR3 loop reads CASLKQSSYEQYF. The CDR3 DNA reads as TGTGCCAGCTTGAAACAGAGCTCCTACGAGCAGTACTTC.